The clone carrying this T cell receptor (beta chain) has more than one count but fewer than ten. Antigen: not known. This specimen belongs to a study of long-term antiretroviral therapy in people with HIV. Trimming removed 8 bases from V and 4 bases from J, with 8 bases in between. Looked up from germline, CDR1 is LNHDA and CDR2 is SQIVND (reference sequence). The CDR3 is made up of 11 amino acids. No fewer than two post-ART and no fewer than one pre-ART PBMC samples existed for each donor. Amounts of roughly 1-11 million cryopreserved PBMC were held in the samples before DNA extraction. Overall study findings and caveats: Repertoire dominance by clones expanded before ART was seen at all time points. ART adherence, viral resistance and therapy changes went undocumented.

At survey level, the immunoSEQ assay was run in its v3.0 version. The assay was immunoSEQ multiplex PCR, and TCRdb's table has in-frame clones only and misses some. The sample has approximately 29,000 clones, 70% to 90% seen once. V and J are TRBV19 and TRBJ1-2; D is possibly TRBD1 (5 bases). This specimen was unsorted PBMCs, taken 0.5 years after starting antiretroviral therapy. The clonotype originates from a woman under 30 with HIV. CDR3 residues: CASSDSYGYTF. The CDR3 region has the DNA TGTGCCAGTTCCGACAGCTATGGCTACACCTTC.